Each of the 7 T cell receptor beta chains below was sequenced from the same sample in a study of early T cells in non-severe SARS-CoV-2 infection. TCRdb redid the calling of the 5' RACE reads with MiXCR, one entry per CDR3 protein. Of 53,000 or so distinct CDR3 sequences listed, around 10% are singletons. Sequenced: whole blood. These receptors all come from an adult who was a healthcare worker with PCR-confirmed SARS-CoV-2 infection or an uninfected control (not recorded which).

This clonotype has only a few counts. The chain combines TRBV5-4 with TRBJ1-1, with D maybe TRBD1 (6 bases). The V end was cut by 3 bases, the J end by 4 bases, with 19 bases between. This CDR3 has 16 amino acids. The V gene's germline CDR1 is SGHNT and CDR2 YYREEE (reference sequence). Here the CDR3 DNA reads TGTGCCAGCAGCTCCGATATCCAGGGGTCGTTCACTGAAGCTTTCTTT. Translation gives CASSSDIQGSFTEAFF.

J is TRBJ1-4 and V is TRBV12-3 or TRBV12-4; D possibly corresponds to TRBD1 (6 bases). The ends were cut back, 5 bases at V and 5 bases at J, with 21 bases in the middle. The CDR3 loop spans 17 amino acids. The DNA of the CDR3 is TGTGCCAGCAGTCCCGCGGACAGAGGTCCCTCGAATGAAAAACTGTTTTTT. It specifies CASSPADRGPSNEKLFF.

This clonotype has more than one count but fewer than ten. This rearrangement joins TRBV13 to TRBJ1-4, with 7 bases that match TRBD1. This CDR3 spans 16 amino acids. The ends lost 5 bases at V and 11 bases at J; junction bases unmatched: 17. Per germline, CDR1 PRHDT and CDR2 FYEKMQ (reference sequence). The DNA for the CDR3 is TGTGCCAGCAGCCTTCTCCGGTACAGGGGACCACCTAAACTGTTTTTT. This codes for CASSLLRYRGPPKLFF.

The sample holds many counts of this clonotype. The CDR3 loop is CASSRWGGSYEQYF. In nucleotides, the CDR3 is TGTGCCAGCAGCCGCTGGGGGGGGTCCTACGAGCAGTACTTC. The chain uses TRBV11-2 and TRBJ2-7; TRBD2 aligns across 7 bases. The germline gives CDR1 SGHAT, CDR2 FQNNGV. The J segment lost 1 base and the V segment lost 5 bases, leaving 5 bases of the junction unmatched. CDR3 size: 14 residues.

This clonotype was seen at least ten times. This chain connects TRBV18 to TRBJ2-6; D is undetermined. The V end lost 1 base, the J end lost 0 bases, and 19 bases lay between the germline ends. The V gene's germline CDR1 is KGHSH and CDR2 LQKENI. This CDR3 has 20 amino acids. CDR3 nucleotide sequence: TGTGCCAGCTCACCACTCCCGGTGGCCTTACTCTCCTCTGGGGCCAACGTCCTGACTTTC. This codes for CASSPLPVALLSSGANVLTF. Full variable domain (outside the CDR3, taken from reference TRBV18 and TRBJ2-6): NAGVMQNPRHLVRRRGQEARLRCSPMKGHSHVYWYRQLPEEGLKFMVYLQKENIIDESGMPKERFSAEFPKEGPSILRIQQVVRGDSAAYFCASSPLPVALLSSGANVLTFGAGSRLTVL.

V and J are TRBV10-3 and TRBJ2-1, with D hard to call. V lost 3 bases and J lost 4, with 4 bases in between. Looked up from germline, CDR1 is ENHRY and CDR2 is SYGVKD. CDR3 length: 12 residues. The DNA of the CDR3 is TGTGCCATCAGTGAAGGATACAATGAGCAGTTCTTC. Encoded protein: CAISEGYNEQFF.

This clonotype was recorded many times. The J gene is TRBJ2-7, the V gene TRBV15; 9 bases are a match to TRBD2. Germline lookup yields CDR1 LNHNV and CDR2 YYDKDF (reference sequence). CDR3 length: 15 residues. With 0 bases clipped from V and 1 base from J, the junction kept 1 base outside the gene matches. Here the CDR3 reads CATSRDSGSSYEQYF. The CDR3 coding sequence is TGTGCCACCAGCAGAGATAGCGGGAGTTCCTACGAGCAGTACTTC.